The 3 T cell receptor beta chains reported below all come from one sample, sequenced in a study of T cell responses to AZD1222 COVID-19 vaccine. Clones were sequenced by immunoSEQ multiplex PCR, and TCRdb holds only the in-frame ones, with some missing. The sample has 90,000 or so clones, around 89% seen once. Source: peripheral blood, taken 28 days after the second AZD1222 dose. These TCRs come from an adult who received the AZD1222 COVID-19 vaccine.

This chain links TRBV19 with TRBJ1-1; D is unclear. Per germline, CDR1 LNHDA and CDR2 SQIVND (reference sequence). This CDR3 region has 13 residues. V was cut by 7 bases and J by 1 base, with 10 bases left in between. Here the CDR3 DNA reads TGTGCCAGTACCCGGATATCGAACACTGAAGCTTTCTTT. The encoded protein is CASTRISNTEAFF.

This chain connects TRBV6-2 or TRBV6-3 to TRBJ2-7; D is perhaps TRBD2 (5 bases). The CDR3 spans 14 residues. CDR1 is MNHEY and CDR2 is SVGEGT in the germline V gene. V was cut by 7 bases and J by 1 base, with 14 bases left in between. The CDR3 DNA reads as TGTGCCAGCATCCCCGAGGGTATTTCCTACGAGCAGTACTTC. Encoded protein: CASIPEGISYEQYF.

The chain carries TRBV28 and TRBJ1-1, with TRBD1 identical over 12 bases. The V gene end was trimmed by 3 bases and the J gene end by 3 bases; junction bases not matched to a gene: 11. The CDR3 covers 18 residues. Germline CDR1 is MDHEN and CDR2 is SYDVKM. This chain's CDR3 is CASSLALMGQGADTEAFF. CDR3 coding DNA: TGTGCCAGCAGTTTGGCCCTAATGGGACAGGGGGCGGACACTGAAGCTTTCTTT. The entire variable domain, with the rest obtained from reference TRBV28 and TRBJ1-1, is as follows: DVKVTQSSRYLVKRTGEKVFLECVQDMDHENMFWYRQDPGLGLRLIYFSYDVKMKEKGDIPEGYSVSREKKERFSLILESASTNQTSMYLCASSLALMGQGADTEAFFGQGTRLTVV.